This T cell receptor (beta chain) is from a study of cytomegalovirus exposure and HLA in healthy donors. Among the 120 subjects of the validation cohort, separate from the roughly 670-subject first cohort, were the donors. Study observations and caveats: In a later analysis, first-cohort TCR clusters were found to tend to co-occur in the 130 or so validation repertoires. Most TCR sequences were seen very rarely across donors, but some public TCRs occurred in many.

The CDR3 covers 15 residues. With V trimmed by 3 bases and J by 5 bases, 5 bases remained unmatched. Germline V gene lookup returns CDR1 MNHEY and CDR2 SVGAGI. A note on this clone: Its antigen is undetermined.

Libraries were prepared by immunoSEQ multiplex PCR; TCRdb keeps only in-frame clonotypes and omits some of them. The data show approximately 150,000 clones, about 87% seen once. This chain joins TRBV6-5 and TRBJ1-4; TRBD1 matches at 8 bases. The clonotype comes from a woman aged 30 to 39 in good health and CMV-seronegative. Sequencing was performed on PBMCs. Here the CDR3 reads CASSYFGTGNEKLFF. The CDR3, as DNA: TGTGCCAGCAGTTATTTCGGGACAGGAAATGAAAAACTGTTTTTT.